What follows are 22 T cell receptor beta chains derived from one specimen sequenced in a study of cytomegalovirus exposure and HLA in healthy donors. Only in-frame clones appear in the TCRdb table, and some are missing; sequencing was by immunoSEQ multiplex PCR. The table has more than 300,000 clones, roughly 89% seen once. Sequencing input: PBMCs. Receptors were obtained from a woman under 30 in good health and CMV-seronegative.

The V call is TRBV4-2, the J call TRBJ2-4; D is undetermined. V lost 1 base, J lost 3 bases, and 19 bases lay in between. Germline loops: CDR1 LGHNA, CDR2 YNFKEQ. CDR3 length: 18 residues. CDR3 sequence reads: CASSQGGSWVDGKNIQYF. CDR3 sequence (DNA): TGTGCCAGCAGCCAAGGCGGAAGTTGGGTAGACGGCAAAAACATTCAGTACTTC.

The rearrangement links TRBV5-4 to TRBJ2-3; 14 bases agree with TRBD2. Germline V gene data show CDR1 as SGHNT and CDR2 as YYREEE (reference sequence). This CDR3 spans 18 amino acids. Trimming at V came to 4 bases and at J to 6 bases, leaving 13 bases not matched to a gene. The CDR3 protein is CASSQELPRTSGRDTQYF. In DNA, the CDR3 is TGTGCCAGCAGCCAGGAGCTACCGAGGACTAGCGGGAGGGATACGCAGTATTTT.

The chain carries TRBV7-8 and TRBJ1-5; 8 bases are shared with TRBD1. Germline trimming cut 7 bases from V and 0 bases from J; bases unmatched to any gene: 8. Germline values: CDR1 SGHVS, CDR2 FQNEAQ. The CDR3 has 16 residues. Here the CDR3 DNA reads TGTGCCAGCACCGAGACAGGGGCGTATAGCAATCAGCCCCAGCATTTT. This gives the protein CASTETGAYSNQPQHF.

The chain couples TRBV15 to TRBJ2-7, with 9 bases matching TRBD2. This CDR3 contains 15 residues. Germline CDR1 and CDR2: LNHNV and YYDKDF (reference sequence). Trimming removed 1 base from V and 5 bases from J; junction bases left unmatched: 6. CDR3 sequence reads: CATSRGAGGLDEQYF. CDR3 coding DNA: TGTGCCACCAGCAGAGGGGCGGGAGGGCTCGACGAGCAGTACTTC.

The DNA for the CDR3 is TGCGCCAGCAGCCGAGTTTATGACACTGAAGCTTTCTTT. Translated, it gives CASSRVYDTEAFF. This chain joins TRBV4-3 and TRBJ1-1; D gene ambiguous. V gave up 4 bases and J gave up 3 bases, with 9 bases separating them. The CDR3 consists of 13 residues. The germline gives CDR1 LGHNA, CDR2 YSLEER.

The chain combines TRBV9 with TRBJ2-3; D remains ambiguous. The V end was cut by 0 bases, the J end by 2 bases, with 7 bases between. This CDR3 spans 14 amino acids. Per the germline V gene, CDR1 is SGDLS and CDR2 is YYNGEE. Here the CDR3 DNA reads TGTGCCAGCAGCGTAGGTAGTCTCACAGATACGCAGTATTTT. This gives the protein CASSVGSLTDTQYF.

This clone was observed a single time. This CDR3 reads CASSLRGQGAYEQYF. DNA of the CDR3: TGTGCCAGCAGTTTAAGGGGACAGGGGGCCTACGAGCAGTACTTC. The chain links TRBV28 to TRBJ2-7; TRBD1 matches 11 bases. V shed 2 bases and J 2 bases; nucleotides not matched to a gene: 2. CDR3 length equals 15 residues. The germline gives CDR1 MDHEN, CDR2 SYDVKM.

The chain combines TRBV18 with TRBJ1-3, with 8 bases lining up with TRBD1. Trimming cost V 6 bases and J 3 bases; bases outside gene matches: 7. Germline values: CDR1 KGHSH, CDR2 LQKENI. The CDR3 length is 15 residues. This chain's CDR3 is CASSPTGGSGNTIYF. The CDR3 DNA reads TGTGCCAGCTCGCCTACAGGGGGAAGTGGAAACACCATATATTTT. The complete variable domain, with remaining parts taken from reference TRBV18 and TRBJ1-3, reads NAGVMQNPRHLVRRRGQEARLRCSPMKGHSHVYWYRQLPEEGLKFMVYLQKENIIDESGMPKERFSAEFPKEGPSILRIQQVVRGDSAAYFCASSPTGGSGNTIYFGEGSWLTVV.

This clone was recorded once. The J gene is TRBJ1-5, the V gene TRBV4-3; D is unclear. The germline V and J ends were trimmed by 0 bases and 4 bases, with 13 bases remaining between them. The CDR3 covers 16 residues. Looked up from germline, CDR1 is LGHNA and CDR2 is YSLEER. The CDR3 spells CASSQDYTPGNQPQHF. The CDR3 DNA is TGCGCCAGCAGCCAAGATTACACACCGGGGAATCAGCCCCAGCATTTT.

The V gene is TRBV5-1, the J gene TRBJ2-3, with unresolved D. Trimming left V 3 bases short and J 11 bases short, with 10 bases between. Germline CDR1 is SGHRS and CDR2 is YFSETQ. The CDR3 covers 11 residues. CDR3 protein: CASSSYEEQYF. In nucleotides, the CDR3 is TGCGCCAGCAGCTCATACGAGGAGCAGTATTTT.

This clone was seen a single time. This chain connects TRBV7-2 to TRBJ2-7; perhaps TRBD1 as D (6 bases). CDR3 size: 15 residues. The germline V gene encodes CDR1 SGHTA and CDR2 FQGNSA. The V end lost 1 base, the J end lost 7 bases, and 17 bases lay between the germline ends. The CDR3 reads CASSLGGQPTLEQYF. The CDR3 coding sequence is TGTGCCAGCAGCTTAGGTGGACAGCCGACCCTGGAGCAGTACTTC.

This chain joins TRBV4-1 and TRBJ2-1, with 7 bases aligning to TRBD2. The germline gives CDR1 MGHRA, CDR2 YSYEKL. The CDR3 has 17 residues. Germline trimming cut 0 bases from V and 8 bases from J; bases unmatched to any gene: 13. The DNA of the CDR3 is TGCGCCAGCAGCCAAGATCGAGGGACTACGAGTTTGGATGAGCAGTTCTTC. This translates into CASSQDRGTTSLDEQFF.

This clone was recorded once. V usage is TRBV7-9 and J usage is TRBJ2-3; 9 bases line up with TRBD2. J was trimmed by 1 base and V by 5 bases; bases with no gene match: 16. CDR1 and CDR2 from the germline V gene are SEHNR and FQNEAQ (reference sequence). This CDR3 has 19 residues. CDR3 region: CASSQGVLAGGPGTDTQYF. The DNA of the CDR3 is TGTGCCAGCAGCCAGGGGGTTCTCGCGGGAGGGCCGGGCACAGATACGCAGTATTTT.

This chain uses TRBV13 with TRBJ2-7; D might be TRBD1 (5 bases). The CDR3 extends over 14 amino acids. V lost 1 base and J 0 bases, leaving 7 bases between the germline ends. Germline loops: CDR1 PRHDT, CDR2 FYEKMQ (reference sequence). The CDR3, as DNA: TGTGCCAGCAGCTTAGAAGGGGCCTCCTACGAGCAGTACTTC. As protein: CASSLEGASYEQYF.

This clone was found once. V is TRBV7-6 and J is TRBJ2-7; 8 bases line up with TRBD1. The CDR3 consists of 14 residues. The V gene end was trimmed by 5 bases and the J gene end by 6 bases; junction bases not matched to a gene: 9. CDR1 SGHVS and CDR2 FNYEAQ come from the germline V gene. CDR3 coding DNA: TGTGCCAGCAGCGCAGACAGGGGTTTCGGCGAGCAGTACTTC. Translated, it gives CASSADRGFGEQYF.

The CDR3 protein is CSVTDRTSTDTQYF. CDR3 DNA sequence: TGCAGCGTGACGGACAGGACTAGCACAGATACGCAGTATTTT. The V call is TRBV29-1, the J call TRBJ2-3, with 7 bases aligning to TRBD1. Per germline, CDR1 SQVTM and CDR2 ANQGSEA. This CDR3 has 14 amino acids. Trimming cost V 6 bases and J 0 bases; bases outside gene matches: 6.

The chain couples TRBV6-6 to TRBJ2-5, with 11 bases lining up with TRBD2. The CDR3 contains 15 residues. Looked up from germline, CDR1 is MNHNY and CDR2 is SVGAGI (reference sequence). The trim removed 6 bases at V and 0 bases at J, leaving 3 bases unmatched. As DNA, the CDR3 is TGTGCCAGCAGCAGACTAGCGGGGAACCAAGAGACCCAGTACTTC. Encoded protein: CASSRLAGNQETQYF.

This chain joins TRBV29-1 and TRBJ2-3, with 11 positions matching TRBD1. CDR1 and CDR2 (germline): SQVTM, ANQGSEA. The CDR3 spans 14 residues. V was clipped by 4 bases and J by 4 bases; unmatched bases: 4. The CDR3 protein is CSVARTGGADTQYF. The CDR3 DNA follows: TGCAGCGTTGCTAGGACAGGGGGCGCAGATACGCAGTATTTT.

The rearrangement joins TRBV2 to TRBJ2-3, with 7 bases aligning to TRBD1. This CDR3 region has 15 residues. Germline CDR1 SNHLY, CDR2 FYNNEI. The junction had 6 bases not matched to a gene; V was cut back by 6 bases and J by 0 bases. CDR3 residues: CASSYTGQSTDTQYF. CDR3 nucleotide sequence: TGTGCCAGCAGCTACACGGGACAGAGCACAGATACGCAGTATTTT.

The chain uses TRBV11-2 and TRBJ2-6, with TRBD2 identical over 7 bases. Looked up from germline, CDR1 is SGHAT and CDR2 is FQNNGV. Trimming cost V 5 bases and J 2 bases; bases outside gene matches: 3. There are 15 residues in the CDR3. The CDR3 here is CASSRGGAGANVLTF. CDR3 bases: TGTGCCAGCAGCCGTGGGGGGGCTGGGGCCAACGTCCTGACTTTC.

The chain couples TRBV29-1 to TRBJ2-5; D is possibly TRBD1 (6 bases). This CDR3 comprises 12 residues. The germline V gene encodes CDR1 SQVTM and CDR2 ANQGSEA. V was clipped by 6 bases and J by 0 bases, with 8 bases between them. CDR3 protein: CSVRGYQETQYF. The CDR3, as DNA: TGCAGCGTGAGGGGGTACCAAGAGACCCAGTACTTC.

DNA of the CDR3: TGTGCCAGCAGCGTAGGGAGCCACGAGCAGTACTTC. It specifies CASSVGSHEQYF. J is TRBJ2-7 and V is TRBV9; D call uncertain. Germline CDR1 reads SGDLS; CDR2 reads YYNGEE. The V and J ends lost 0 bases and 5 bases respectively, with 6 bases between them. The CDR3 runs 12 residues. Full variable domain (remainder filled in from reference TRBV9 and TRBJ2-7): DSGVTQTPKHLITATGQRVTLRCSPRSGDLSVYWYQQSLDQGLQFLIQYYNGEERAKGNILERFSAQQFPDLHSELNLSSLELGDSALYFCASSVGSHEQYFGPGTRLTVT.